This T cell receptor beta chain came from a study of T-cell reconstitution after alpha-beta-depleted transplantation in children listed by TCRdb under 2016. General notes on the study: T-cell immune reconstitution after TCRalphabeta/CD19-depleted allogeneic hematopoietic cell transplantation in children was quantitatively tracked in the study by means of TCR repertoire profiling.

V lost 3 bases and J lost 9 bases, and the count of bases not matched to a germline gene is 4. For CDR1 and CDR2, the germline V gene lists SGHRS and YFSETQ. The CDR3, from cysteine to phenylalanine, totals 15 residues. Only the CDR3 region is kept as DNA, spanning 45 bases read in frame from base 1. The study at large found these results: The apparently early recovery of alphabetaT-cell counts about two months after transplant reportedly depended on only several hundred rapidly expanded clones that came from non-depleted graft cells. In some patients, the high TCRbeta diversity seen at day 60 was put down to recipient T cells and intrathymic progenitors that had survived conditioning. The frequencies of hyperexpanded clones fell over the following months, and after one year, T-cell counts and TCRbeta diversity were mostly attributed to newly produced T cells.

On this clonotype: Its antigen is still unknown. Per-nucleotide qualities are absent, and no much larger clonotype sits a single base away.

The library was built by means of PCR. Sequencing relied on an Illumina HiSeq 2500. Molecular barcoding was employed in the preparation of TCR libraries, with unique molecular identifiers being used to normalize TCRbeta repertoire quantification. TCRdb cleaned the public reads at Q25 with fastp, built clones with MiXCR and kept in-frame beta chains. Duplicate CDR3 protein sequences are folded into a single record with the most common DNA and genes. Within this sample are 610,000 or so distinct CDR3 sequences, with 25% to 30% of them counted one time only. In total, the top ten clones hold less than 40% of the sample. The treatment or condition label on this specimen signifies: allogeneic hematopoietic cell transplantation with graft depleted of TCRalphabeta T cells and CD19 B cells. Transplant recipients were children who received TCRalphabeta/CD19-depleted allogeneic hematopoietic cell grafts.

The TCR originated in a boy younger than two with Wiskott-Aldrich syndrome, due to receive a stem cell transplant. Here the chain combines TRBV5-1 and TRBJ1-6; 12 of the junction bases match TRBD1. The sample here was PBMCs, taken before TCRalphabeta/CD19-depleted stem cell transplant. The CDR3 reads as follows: CASSSTGQGASPLHF. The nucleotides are TGCGCCAGCAGCTCCACGGGACAGGGGGCTTCACCCCTCCACTTT.